The present entry profiles one T cell receptor beta chain with its context. These data belong to a study of blood T cell repertoires in COVID-19. Study-level information: Samples taken during acute and convalescent COVID-19 were collected in the United States, Italy and Spain. T cells, B-cell-depleted T cells, or PBMCs supplied cDNA or gDNA.

J was trimmed by 4 bases and V by 6 bases; bases with no gene match: 8. The CDR3 runs 14 residues. CDR1 and CDR2 (germline): SGHVS, FQNEAQ. Original processing methods: It was from reference gene primer amplification that nucleated cell counts were estimated. Clones were read by immunoSEQ multiplex PCR, and TCRdb kept only the in-frame ones, dropping some. V and J calls and clone size follow that table, whereas D and trimming were derived from the DNA. The sample lists about 250,000 clones; 87% were seen once. The specimen was peripheral blood. This chain connects TRBV7-8 to TRBJ2-5, with TRBD1 matching over 7 bases. The sequence derives from a man between 18 and 29 years old with active or convalescent COVID-19. The CDR3 DNA sequence: TGTGCCAGCAGTCCGGACAGGACTGCAGAGACCCAGTACTTC. This gives the protein CASSPDRTAETQYF.